Following are 7 T cell receptor beta chains from one sample sequenced in a study of cytomegalovirus exposure and HLA in healthy donors. PCR used 60 Vbeta primers and 13 Jbeta primers. Repertoires were generated with immunoSEQ multiplex PCR, while TCRdb's copy carries only in-frame clones and drops some. The sample consists of more than 140,000 clones, more than 75% of them appearing once. The sample was PBMCs. These receptors were taken from a man aged 18 to 29 in good health and CMV-seropositive.

The genes are TRBV19 and TRBJ1-1; 7 bases agree with TRBD1. After removal of 3 bases from V and 4 bases from J, the junction contained 14 bases not matched to a gene. The CDR3 is 17 amino acids. CDR1 and CDR2 (germline): LNHDA, SQIVND (reference sequence). In nucleotides, the CDR3 is TGTGCCAGTAGTATTTCAAGGAGGGGGCAATCGAGCACTGAAGCTTTCTTT. Translation gives CASSISRRGQSSTEAFF.

The chain carries TRBV6-5 and TRBJ1-5; D might be TRBD1 (6 bases). Germline CDR1 and CDR2: MNHEY and SVGAGI. The CDR3 totals 14 residues. V was pared by 2 bases and J by 2 bases, with 7 bases between. CDR3 sequence: CASSYRTGNQPQHF. CDR3 coding DNA: TGTGCCAGCAGTTACAGGACAGGCAATCAGCCCCAGCATTTT.

The chain recombines TRBV27 with TRBJ2-7; no definite D call. The germline CDR1 and CDR2 sequences are MNHEY and SMNVEV (reference sequence). This CDR3 has 11 residues. The V end lost 5 bases, the J end lost 3 bases, and 5 bases lay between the germline ends. The CDR3 DNA reads as TGTGCCAGCAGTCCTTACTACGAGCAGTACTTC. It codes for CASSPYYEQYF.

This chain joins TRBV27 and TRBJ2-7, with D possibly being TRBD2 (6 bases). V shed 5 bases and J shed 5 bases, with 13 bases lying between them. Germline V gene sequence: CDR1 MNHEY, CDR2 SMNVEV (reference sequence). This CDR3 has 13 residues. This chain's CDR3 is CASSPGLGHEQYF. Here the CDR3 DNA reads TGTGCCAGCAGTCCGGGACTTGGACACGAGCAGTACTTC.

This rearrangement joins TRBV5-1 to TRBJ1-4; 8 bases match TRBD1. Looked up from germline, CDR1 is SGHRS and CDR2 is YFSETQ. The trim removed 5 bases at V and 7 bases at J, leaving 4 bases unmatched. The CDR3 length is 13 residues. CDR3 loop: CASSKDRAEKLFF. The CDR3, as DNA: TGCGCCAGCAGTAAGGACAGGGCTGAAAAACTGTTTTTT.

V is TRBV7-2 and J is TRBJ1-5; TRBD1 might be the D (6 bases). The CDR3 is 16 amino acids. V was trimmed by 11 bases and J by 1 base, leaving 21 bases between them. Germline V gene data show CDR1 as SGHTA and CDR2 as FQGNSA. CDR3 sequence: CACLWHQGTSNQPQHF. The CDR3 DNA follows: TGTGCCTGTCTATGGCACCAGGGGACCAGCAATCAGCCCCAGCATTTT. The full variable domain, with the rest looked up from reference TRBV7-2 and TRBJ1-5, is GAGVSQSPSNKVTEKGKDVELRCDPISGHTALYWYRQSLGQGLEFLIYFQGNSAPDKSGLPSDRFSAERTGGSVSTLTIQRTQQEDSAVYLCACLWHQGTSNQPQHFGDGTRLSIL.

This chain links TRBV10-1 with TRBJ2-1, with 11 positions matching TRBD1. V trimming: 3 bases; J trimming: 0 bases; junction bases outside the gene matches: 7. Looked up from germline, CDR1 is WNHNN and CDR2 is SYGVQD (reference sequence). The CDR3 covers 18 residues. CDR3 residues: CASSDRDRGIRSYNEQFF. The CDR3 DNA sequence: TGCGCCAGCAGTGACCGGGACAGGGGGATACGCTCCTACAATGAGCAGTTCTTC.